This passage covers 2 T cell receptor beta chains from one sample sequenced in a study of blood T cell repertoires in COVID-19 (dated by TCRdb to the early 2020s). The library came from the immunoSEQ multiplex PCR assay. Held by TCRdb, this immuneACCESS table contains in-frame sequences only and omits some clones. Under half of the omission traces to an unresolved V gene where checked; the cause of the rest is unknown. In this sample the table shows roughly 220,000 clones, about 80% of which occur a single time. The ten largest account for 3% of the sample. The sequenced material came from peripheral blood. All receptors come from a woman in her twenties or thirties who had recovered from COVID-19.

The rearrangement links TRBV27 to TRBJ2-7; unclear D gene. Germline loops: CDR1 MNHEY, CDR2 SMNVEV (reference sequence). CDR3 length equals 14 residues. With 6 bases removed from V and 0 bases from J, the gap between germline ends came to 12 bases. The DNA of the CDR3 is TGTGCCAGCAGCATCAGTCGGAGCTCCTACGAGCAGTACTTC. This encodes CASSISRSSYEQYF.

The gene calls are TRBV18 and TRBJ2-3; perhaps TRBD2 as D (6 bases). The V and J ends lost 4 bases and 8 bases respectively, with 16 bases between them. Germline CDR1 is KGHSH and CDR2 is LQKENI. This CDR3 has 14 amino acids. CDR3 sequence: CASSHRDLSRTQYF. The CDR3 region has the DNA TGTGCCAGCTCACACCGGGACTTATCTCGTACGCAGTATTTT.